This is a list of T cell receptor beta chains from one sample in a study of regulatory T cells in long-lasting Graves disease. TCRdb itself ran the multiplex PCR reads through MiXCR, one entry per CDR3 protein. The table records approximately 310,000 distinct CDR3 sequences, 18% of them present only once. Sequences were derived from peripheral blood mononuclear cells (PBMCs), sampled at new diagnosis, from a patient treated with antithyroid drugs. The receptor set was obtained from a female donor with Graves disease. Both conserved end residues are part of each CDR3. The D gene is left open where the match is weak. The listing skips clone size in some rows; elsewhere it reads once, few, many or a size class.

.,.,TRBV5-6,TRBJ2-7,TGTGCCAGCAGCTTGGGCGACGACGAGCAGTACTTC,CASSLGDDEQYF
.,TRBD1,TRBV10-2,TRBJ2-2,TGCGCCACCTTACTGACAGGGGCGGCCGGGGAGCTGTTTTTT,CATLLTGAAGELFF
many,.,TRBV12-3/TRBV12-4,TRBJ2-7,TGTGCCAGCAGTTGGGGGGAAGAGCAGTACTTC,CASSWGEEQYF
many,.,TRBV20-1,TRBJ2-7,TGCAGTGCTCCCCGGGACGAGACCTACGAGCAGTACTTC,CSAPRDETYEQYF
many,.,TRBV6-5,TRBJ2-5,TGTGCCAGCAGTTACGAGGTGCAAGAGACCCAGTACTTC,CASSYEVQETQYF
many,TRBD1,TRBV12-3/TRBV12-4,TRBJ1-5,TGTGCCAGCAGTTTAGTTCGTCACCCTACGCCAGGGGGTCAGCCCCAGCATTTT,CASSLVRHPTPGGQPQHF
.,.,TRBV7-9,TRBJ2-7,TGTGCCAGCAGGGGAAAACCTAACTACGAGCAGTACTTC,CASRGKPNYEQYF
.,TRBD2,TRBV20-1,TRBJ2-5,TGCAGTGCTAGTAAGCCGGCTAGCGGCTTAGAGACCCAGTACTTC,CSASKPASGLETQYF
many,.,TRBV12-3/TRBV12-4,TRBJ2-7,TGTGCCAGCAGGAGACAGGGAGGTTCCTCCTACGAGCAGTACTTC,CASRRQGGSSYEQYF
many,.,TRBV2,TRBJ2-7,TGTGCCAGCAGTGGGTCAGACCGGCGGTACTTC,CASSGSDRRYF
.,.,TRBV6-1,TRBJ2-5,TGTGCCAGCAGTGTACGGGAGCCGGAGACCCAGTACTTC,CASSVREPETQYF
.,.,TRBV6-1,TRBJ2-7,TGTGCCAGCGAGGAGAGGGACCTCTACGAGCAGTACTTC,CASEERDLYEQYF
.,TRBD2,TRBV7-2,TRBJ2-3,TGTGCCAGTGTTCTAGCGGGAGGTCCCACTCGTACGCAGTATTTT,CASVLAGGPTRTQYF
many,.,TRBV27,TRBJ1-2,TGTGCCAGCAGTTTATCTTGGAGTCTCAGGGGCAACTATGGCTACACCTTC,CASSLSWSLRGNYGYTF
few,.,TRBV5-1,TRBJ2-3,TGCGCCAGCAGCTTGGACGGGAAGGGCACAGATACGCAGTATTTT,CASSLDGKGTDTQYF